This TCR beta chain derives from a study of human T cells and chemical hapten exposure. The time point is: patch test 1, 2 weeks after DPC sensitization. As for treatment: therapeutic diphenylcyclopropenone sensitization with weekly scalp DPC. This clonotype was observed at least ten times. Its antigen is not identified. CDR3 length: 14 residues. Trimming removed 4 bases from V and 15 bases from J, with 23 bases in between. Germline V gene lookup returns CDR1 SGHNT and CDR2 YYREEE (reference sequence). As processed by the authors: A per-sample median of 95,638 TCRs was observed, with a range of about 23,224 to 750,000. MiXCR, applied by TCRdb to the RACE reads, yields one record per CDR3 protein. The V and J calls here are based on TCRdb, not the publication. The repertoire holds approximately 400,000 distinct CDR3 sequences, with nearly 5% as singletons. The study's findings and limits: A positive correlation with patch test score was shown by PT1 expanded TCR counts.

The receptor's source is a woman in her forties or fifties with alopecia areata. Some clones in this sample may be carry-over from other donors' samples. Sequencing was performed on whole blood, taken in connection with sensitization to the hapten diphenylcyclopropenone (DPC). This chain connects TRBV5-4 to TRBJ2-1; TRBD2 might be the D (6 bases). The CDR3 spells CASSGGVGDLARFF. The CDR3 DNA reads TGTGCCAGCAGCGGTGGGGTCGGGGACTTGGCTCGGTTCTTC.